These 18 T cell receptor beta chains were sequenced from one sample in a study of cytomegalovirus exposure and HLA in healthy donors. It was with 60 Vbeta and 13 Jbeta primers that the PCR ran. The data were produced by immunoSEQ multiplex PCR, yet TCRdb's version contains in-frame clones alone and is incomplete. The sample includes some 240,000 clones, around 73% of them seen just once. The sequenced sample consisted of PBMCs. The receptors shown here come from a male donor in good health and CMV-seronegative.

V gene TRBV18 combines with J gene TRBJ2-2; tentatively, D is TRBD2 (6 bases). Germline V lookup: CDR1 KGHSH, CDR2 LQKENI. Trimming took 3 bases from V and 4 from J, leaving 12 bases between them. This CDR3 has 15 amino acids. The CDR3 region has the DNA TGTGCCAGCTCACCTTCGCGGGAAGGCACCGGGGAGCTGTTTTTT. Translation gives CASSPSREGTGELFF.

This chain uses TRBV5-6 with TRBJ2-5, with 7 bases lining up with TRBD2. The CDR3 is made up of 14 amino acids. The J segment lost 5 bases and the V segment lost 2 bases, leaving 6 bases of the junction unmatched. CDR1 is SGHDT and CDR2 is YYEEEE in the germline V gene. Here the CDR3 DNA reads TGTGCCAGCAGCTTCCCCGGGAGGACGGAGACCCAGTACTTC. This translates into CASSFPGRTETQYF.

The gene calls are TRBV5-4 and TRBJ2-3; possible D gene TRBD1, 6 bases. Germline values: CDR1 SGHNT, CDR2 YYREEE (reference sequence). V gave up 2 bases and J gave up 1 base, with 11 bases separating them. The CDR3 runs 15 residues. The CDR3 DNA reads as TGTGCCAGCAGCTTCCCACAGGGCGGCACAGATACGCAGTATTTT. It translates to CASSFPQGGTDTQYF.

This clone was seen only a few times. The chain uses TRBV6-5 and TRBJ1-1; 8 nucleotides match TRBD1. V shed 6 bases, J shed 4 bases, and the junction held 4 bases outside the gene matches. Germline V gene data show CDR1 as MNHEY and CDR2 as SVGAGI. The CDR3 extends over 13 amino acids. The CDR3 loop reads CASRFTGGTEAFF. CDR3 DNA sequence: TGTGCCAGCAGATTCACAGGGGGCACTGAAGCTTTCTTT.

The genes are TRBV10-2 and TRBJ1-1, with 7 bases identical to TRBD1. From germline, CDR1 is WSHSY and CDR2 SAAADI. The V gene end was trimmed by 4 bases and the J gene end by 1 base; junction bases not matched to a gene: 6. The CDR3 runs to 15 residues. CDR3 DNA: TGCGCCAGCAGTGGGGACAGTGGAGGGAACACTGAAGCTTTCTTT. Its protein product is CASSGDSGGNTEAFF.

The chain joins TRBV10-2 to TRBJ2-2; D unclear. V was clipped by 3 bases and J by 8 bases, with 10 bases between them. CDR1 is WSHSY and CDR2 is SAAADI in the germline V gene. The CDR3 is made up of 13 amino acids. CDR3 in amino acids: CASSDTALGELFF. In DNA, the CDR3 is TGCGCCAGCAGTGATACAGCCCTAGGGGAGCTGTTTTTT.

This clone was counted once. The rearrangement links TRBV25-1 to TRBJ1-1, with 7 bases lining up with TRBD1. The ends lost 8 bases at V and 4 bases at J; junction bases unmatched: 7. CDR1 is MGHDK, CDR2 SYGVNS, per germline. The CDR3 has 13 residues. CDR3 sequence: CASGDHRGTEAFF. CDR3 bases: TGTGCCAGCGGGGACCACAGGGGCACTGAAGCTTTCTTT. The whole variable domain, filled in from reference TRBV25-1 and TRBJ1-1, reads EADIYQTPRYLVIGTGKKITLECSQTMGHDKMYWYQQDPGMELHLIHYSYGVNSTEKGDLSSESTVSRIRTEHFPLTLESARPSHTSQYLCASGDHRGTEAFFGQGTRLTVV.

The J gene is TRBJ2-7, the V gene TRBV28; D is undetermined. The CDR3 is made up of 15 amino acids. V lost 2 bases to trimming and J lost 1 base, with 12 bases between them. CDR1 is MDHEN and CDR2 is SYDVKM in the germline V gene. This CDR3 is CASSLGGAESYEQYF. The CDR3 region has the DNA TGTGCCAGCAGTTTAGGCGGAGCCGAATCCTACGAGCAGTACTTC.

In DNA form, the CDR3 reads TGTGCCAGCAGCCTCGCTAGCGGGAAGCCTAGAGATACGCAGTATTTT. It encodes CASSLASGKPRDTQYF. The V and J genes are TRBV7-9 and TRBJ2-3, with 9 bases aligning to TRBD2. The CDR3 is made up of 16 amino acids. Germline V CDR1 and CDR2: SEHNR, FQNEAQ (reference sequence). V gave up 5 bases and J gave up 5 bases; unmatched junction bases: 11.

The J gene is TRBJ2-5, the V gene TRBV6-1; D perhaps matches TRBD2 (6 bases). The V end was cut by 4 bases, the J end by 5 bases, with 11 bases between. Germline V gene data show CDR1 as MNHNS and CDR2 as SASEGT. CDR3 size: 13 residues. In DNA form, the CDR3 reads TGTGCCAGCAGTGGAGGGGAGGAGGAGACCCAGTACTTC. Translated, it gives CASSGGEEETQYF.

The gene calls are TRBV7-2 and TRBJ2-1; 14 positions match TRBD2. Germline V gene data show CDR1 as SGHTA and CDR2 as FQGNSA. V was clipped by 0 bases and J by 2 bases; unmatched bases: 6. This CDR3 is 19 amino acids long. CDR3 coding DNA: TGTGCCAGCAGCTTAGCACAGGGACTAGCGGGAGTAACCTACAATGAGCAGTTCTTC. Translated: CASSLAQGLAGVTYNEQFF.

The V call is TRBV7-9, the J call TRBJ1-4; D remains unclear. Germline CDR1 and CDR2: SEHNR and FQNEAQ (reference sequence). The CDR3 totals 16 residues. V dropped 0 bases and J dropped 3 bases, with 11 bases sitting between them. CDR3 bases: TGTGCCAGCAGCTTAGCGGCGGGAGCTCCTAATGAAAAACTGTTTTTT. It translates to CASSLAAGAPNEKLFF.

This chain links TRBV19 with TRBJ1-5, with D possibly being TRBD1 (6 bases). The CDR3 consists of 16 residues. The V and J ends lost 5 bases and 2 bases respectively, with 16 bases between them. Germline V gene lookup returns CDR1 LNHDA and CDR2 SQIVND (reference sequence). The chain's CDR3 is CASSSSGDRGNQPQHF. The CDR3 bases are TGTGCCAGTAGTTCCTCAGGGGATAGGGGCAATCAGCCCCAGCATTTT. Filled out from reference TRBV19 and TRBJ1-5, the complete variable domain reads DGGITQSPKYLFRKEGQNVTLSCEQNLNHDAMYWYRQDPGQGLRLIYYSQIVNDFQKGDIAEGYSVSREKKESFPLTVTSAQKNPTAFYLCASSSSGDRGNQPQHFGDGTRLSIL.

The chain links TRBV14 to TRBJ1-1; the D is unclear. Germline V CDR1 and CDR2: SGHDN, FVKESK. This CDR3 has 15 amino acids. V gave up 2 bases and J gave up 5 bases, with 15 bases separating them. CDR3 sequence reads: CASSQPPTSWTEAFF. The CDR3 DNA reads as TGTGCCAGCAGCCAACCCCCGACAAGTTGGACTGAAGCTTTCTTT.

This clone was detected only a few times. CDR3 nucleotides: TGTGCCAGCAGAAACGGACAGGTTTACTATGGCTACACCTTC. This gives the protein CASRNGQVYYGYTF. The chain combines TRBV2 with TRBJ1-2; 7 bases are shared with TRBD1. The germline gives CDR1 SNHLY, CDR2 FYNNEI. This CDR3 has 14 residues. V dropped 6 bases and J dropped 3; count of bases not matched to a gene: 7.

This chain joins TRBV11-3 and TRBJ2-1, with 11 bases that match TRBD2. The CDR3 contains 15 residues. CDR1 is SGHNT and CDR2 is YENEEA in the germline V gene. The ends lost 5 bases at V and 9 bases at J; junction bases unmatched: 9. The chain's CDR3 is CASSHRGSGRGEQFF. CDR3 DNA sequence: TGTGCCAGCAGCCACCGCGGTAGCGGGAGGGGTGAGCAGTTCTTC.

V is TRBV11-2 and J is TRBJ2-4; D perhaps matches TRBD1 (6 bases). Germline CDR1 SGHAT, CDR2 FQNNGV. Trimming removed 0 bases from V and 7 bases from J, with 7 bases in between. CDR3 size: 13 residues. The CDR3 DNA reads TGTGCCAGCAGCTTAGAGAGGGGGAACATTCAGTACTTC. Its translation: CASSLERGNIQYF.

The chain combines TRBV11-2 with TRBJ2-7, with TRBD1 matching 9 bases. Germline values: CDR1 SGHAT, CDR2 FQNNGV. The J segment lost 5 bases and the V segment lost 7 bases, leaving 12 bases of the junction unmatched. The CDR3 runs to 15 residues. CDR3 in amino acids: CASIKTGTGNDEQYF. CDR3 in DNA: TGTGCCAGCATCAAAACCGGGACAGGGAACGACGAGCAGTACTTC.